This passage covers 22 T cell receptor beta chains from one sample sequenced in a study of blood T cell repertoires in COVID-19. Sequencing was performed with immunoSEQ multiplex PCR; in TCRdb, only in-frame clones are kept and a portion is missing. The sample consists of about 200,000 clones, under 90% of them appearing once. The sample consisted of peripheral blood. These receptors were taken from a man aged 50 or older with acute or convalescent COVID-19.

The chain carries TRBV5-6 and TRBJ1-1; 7 bases agree with TRBD1. V dropped 4 bases and J dropped 4; count of bases not matched to a gene: 7. Germline CDR1 SGHDT, CDR2 YYEEEE. CDR3 length equals 14 residues. The DNA for the CDR3 is TGTGCCAGCAGCCCCGACAGGGCCGCCACTGAAGCTTTCTTT. Protein sequence: CASSPDRAATEAFF.

The V gene is TRBV3-1 (or the pseudogene TRBV3-2), the J gene TRBJ1-6; unclear D gene. Per germline, CDR1 LGHDT and CDR2 YNNKEL (reference sequence). The CDR3 spans 11 residues. Trimming left V 0 bases short and J 14 bases short, with 5 bases between. The CDR3 protein is CASSQESTLHF. DNA for the CDR3: TGTGCCAGCAGCCAAGAAAGCACCCTCCACTTT.

The chain combines TRBV30 with TRBJ1-2; 7 bases align to TRBD1. Germline CDR1 is GTSNPN and CDR2 is SVGIG (reference sequence). The CDR3 extends over 16 amino acids. Trimming at V came to 4 bases and at J to 5 bases, leaving 16 bases not matched to a gene. The CDR3 reads CAWTGPQGPLQYGYTF. The DNA of the CDR3 is TGTGCCTGGACTGGGCCACAGGGGCCGCTCCAATATGGCTACACCTTC. The variable domain in full, with the rest retrieved from reference TRBV30 and TRBJ1-2, is SQTIHQWPATLVQPVGSPLSLECTVEGTSNPNLYWYRQAAGRGLQLLFYSVGIGQISSEVPQNLSASRPQDRQFILSSKKLLLSDSGFYLCAWTGPQGPLQYGYTFGSGTRLTVV.

This clone was recorded only once. The chain links TRBV9 to TRBJ2-5, with a weak D call TRBD2 (6 bases). Trimming left V 0 bases short and J 2 bases short, with 32 bases between. The V gene's germline CDR1 is SGDLS and CDR2 YYNGEE. This CDR3 is 22 amino acids long. The DNA of the CDR3 is TGTGCCAGCAGCGTAGGGCTGGCCCGACACGGGGAGGCAACGACCTTACAAGAGACCCAGTACTTC. Protein: CASSVGLARHGEATTLQETQYF.

The rearrangement uses TRBV10-2 and TRBJ2-7; 7 positions match TRBD2. Germline V gives CDR1 WSHSY, CDR2 SAAADI. This CDR3 region has 13 residues. J lost 4 bases, V lost 8 bases, and 8 bases had no gene match. CDR3: CASLEGRGYEQYF. Written as DNA, the CDR3 is TGCGCCAGCCTTGAGGGGCGGGGGTACGAGCAGTACTTC.

The chain combines TRBV7-8 with TRBJ1-2; weak D call: TRBD1 (6 bases). There are 16 residues in the CDR3. V shed 2 bases and J shed 3 bases, with 16 bases lying between them. Germline V gene lookup returns CDR1 SGHVS and CDR2 FQNEAQ. The CDR3 spells CASSLNLGDTHYGYTF. For the CDR3, the DNA is TGTGCCAGCAGCTTAAATTTGGGGGACACTCACTATGGCTACACCTTC.

This rearrangement joins TRBV6-5 to TRBJ1-2; TRBD1 matches at 7 bases. The CDR3 spans 15 residues. Unmatched junction bases numbered 13, after V lost 6 bases and J lost 6 bases. Per germline, CDR1 MNHEY and CDR2 SVGAGI. The CDR3 is CASRARDSLLDGYTF. The CDR3 region has the DNA TGTGCCAGCAGAGCTCGGGACAGCCTCCTGGATGGCTACACCTTC.

The chain has TRBV5-1 and TRBJ2-5, with TRBD2 identical over 7 bases. The CDR3 covers 15 residues. CDR1 is SGHRS, CDR2 YFSETQ, per germline. V was pared by 1 base and J by 1 base, with 4 bases of the junction left unmatched. CDR3 residues: CASSLNGGSQETQYF. Here the CDR3 DNA reads TGCGCCAGCAGCTTGAACGGCGGGAGCCAAGAGACCCAGTACTTC.

This rearrangement joins TRBV19 to TRBJ1-3; 7 nucleotides match TRBD1. CDR1 LNHDA and CDR2 SQIVND come from the germline V gene (reference sequence). With V trimmed by 3 bases and J by 0 bases, 5 bases remained unmatched. This CDR3 has 16 amino acids. The CDR3 coding sequence is TGTGCCAGTAGTATCATCGGGACAGCCTCTGGAAACACCATATATTTT. This sequence encodes CASSIIGTASGNTIYF.

The rearrangement links TRBV2 to TRBJ1-1; 8 bases line up with TRBD1. V shed 6 bases, J shed 0 bases, and the junction held 6 bases outside the gene matches. CDR1 is SNHLY and CDR2 is FYNNEI in the germline V gene. The CDR3 has 15 residues. The CDR3 is CASRSTGVMNTEAFF. CDR3 sequence (DNA): TGTGCCAGCAGGTCGACAGGGGTTATGAACACTGAAGCTTTCTTT.

The sample holds one count of this clone. The chain is built from TRBV27 and TRBJ1-5; weak D call: TRBD1 (5 bases). V was shortened by 1 base and J by 2 bases, with 9 bases between the two germline ends. The CDR3 spans 15 residues. Germline V gene lookup returns CDR1 MNHEY and CDR2 SMNVEV (reference sequence). The CDR3 DNA sequence: TGTGCCAGCAGTTTATTCAAAGGGGGCAATCAGCCCCAGCATTTT. Residues: CASSLFKGGNQPQHF.

V and J are TRBV6-5 and TRBJ1-1, with a tentative D call TRBD1 (6 bases). CDR3 size: 14 residues. CDR1 is MNHEY, CDR2 SVGAGI, per germline. The ends were cut back, 2 bases at V and 0 bases at J, with 7 bases in the middle. The CDR3 loop reads CASSYAGVNTEAFF. The DNA of the CDR3 is TGTGCCAGCAGTTACGCAGGGGTGAACACTGAAGCTTTCTTT.

The rearrangement joins TRBV7-8 to TRBJ1-1; 7 bases align to TRBD1. The CDR3 is made up of 15 amino acids. V was pared by 4 bases and J by 6 bases, with 11 bases of the junction left unmatched. Germline CDR1 and CDR2: SGHVS and FQNEAQ. In nucleotides, the CDR3 is TGTGCCAGCAGCTCTCGGACAGGAACAGTCCCTGAAGCTTTCTTT. This encodes CASSSRTGTVPEAFF.

The rearrangement links TRBV3-1 (or the pseudogene TRBV3-2) to TRBJ2-7; 8 positions agree with TRBD1. The V and J ends lost 6 bases and 3 bases, in that order; junction bases with no gene match: 7. Germline CDR1 is LGHDT and CDR2 is YNNKEL (reference sequence). The CDR3 extends over 14 amino acids. CDR3 DNA sequence: TGTGCCAGCAGGGGTGGACAGGGAGGCTACGAGCAGTACTTC. Residues: CASRGGQGGYEQYF.

The gene calls are TRBV27 and TRBJ2-1; D not resolved. The V and J ends lost 8 bases and 5 bases respectively, with 13 bases between them. CDR3 length equals 13 residues. In germline, CDR1 is MNHEY, CDR2 SMNVEV (reference sequence). This chain's CDR3 is CASHGHGNNEQFF. The CDR3 nucleotides are TGTGCCAGCCATGGGCACGGAAACAATGAGCAGTTCTTC.

This sequence joins TRBV7-8 and TRBJ1-2; D is uncertain. Germline V gene lookup returns CDR1 SGHVS and CDR2 FQNEAQ. CDR3 length: 16 amino acids. V dropped 0 bases and J dropped 2 bases, with 13 bases sitting between them. The CDR3 DNA sequence: TGTGCCAGCAGCTTAGCGCGAGGAGTGACCAACTATGGCTACACCTTC. This translates into CASSLARGVTNYGYTF. Full variable domain (remainder filled in from reference TRBV7-8 and TRBJ1-2): GAGVSQSPRYKVAKRGQDVALRCDPISGHVSLFWYQQALGQGPEFLTYFQNEAQLDKSGLPSDRFFAERPEGSVSTLKIQRTQQEDSAVYLCASSLARGVTNYGYTFGSGTRLTVV.

The chain recombines TRBV2 with TRBJ1-3, with 9 bases lining up with TRBD1. V lost 4 bases and J lost 4; bases outside the gene matches: 5. The CDR3 is 15 amino acids. Germline V gene sequence: CDR1 SNHLY, CDR2 FYNNEI. This CDR3 is CASSVTGGVGNTIYF. The CDR3 DNA follows: TGTGCCAGCAGTGTTACAGGGGGCGTAGGAAACACCATATATTTT.

The chain uses TRBV19 and TRBJ2-5, with 8 bases aligning to TRBD2. The junction had 4 bases not matched to a gene; V was cut back by 1 base and J by 3 bases. Germline V gene sequence: CDR1 LNHDA, CDR2 SQIVND (reference sequence). This CDR3 is 15 amino acids long. As DNA, the CDR3 is TGTGCCAGTAGTATAGGGCCGGGAGGGGAAGAGACCCAGTACTTC. This gives the protein CASSIGPGGEETQYF. The full variable domain, with the rest looked up from reference TRBV19 and TRBJ2-5, is DGGITQSPKYLFRKEGQNVTLSCEQNLNHDAMYWYRQDPGQGLRLIYYSQIVNDFQKGDIAEGYSVSREKKESFPLTVTSAQKNPTAFYLCASSIGPGGEETQYFGPGTRLLVL.

The chain carries TRBV7-6 and TRBJ2-3; TRBD1 matches at 9 bases. V shed 1 base, J shed 4 bases, and the junction held 6 bases outside the gene matches. The CDR3 is made up of 16 amino acids. Germline V gives CDR1 SGHVS, CDR2 FNYEAQ. Here the CDR3 DNA reads TGTGCCAGCAGCTTAGGACAGGGGGTTTGGGCAGATACGCAGTATTTT. Its protein product is CASSLGQGVWADTQYF.

The genes are TRBV6-5 and TRBJ2-6; 8 bases are shared with TRBD1. Germline values: CDR1 MNHEY, CDR2 SVGAGI. Trimming took 2 bases from V and 8 from J; bases not matched to a gene: 2. This CDR3 contains 14 residues. The CDR3 DNA follows: TGTGCCAGCAGTTACGACAGGGGATCCAACGTCCTGACTTTC. Translating it yields CASSYDRGSNVLTF.

The V call is TRBV6-5, the J call TRBJ2-7, with 9 bases lining up with TRBD1. CDR1 MNHEY and CDR2 SVGAGI come from the germline V gene. The CDR3 covers 13 residues. J was trimmed by 5 bases and V by 6 bases; bases with no gene match: 5. CDR3 DNA sequence: TGTGCCAGCAGACTGGGACAGGGAGACGAGCAGTACTTC. It translates to CASRLGQGDEQYF.

The V call is TRBV27, the J call TRBJ1-4; TRBD1 matches at 7 bases. The length of the CDR3 is 14 residues. Germline lookup yields CDR1 MNHEY and CDR2 SMNVEV (reference sequence). With V trimmed by 6 bases and J by 4 bases, 5 bases remained unmatched. This CDR3 reads CASRQQGYNEKLFF. The CDR3 bases are TGTGCCAGCAGGCAACAGGGGTATAATGAAAAACTGTTTTTT.